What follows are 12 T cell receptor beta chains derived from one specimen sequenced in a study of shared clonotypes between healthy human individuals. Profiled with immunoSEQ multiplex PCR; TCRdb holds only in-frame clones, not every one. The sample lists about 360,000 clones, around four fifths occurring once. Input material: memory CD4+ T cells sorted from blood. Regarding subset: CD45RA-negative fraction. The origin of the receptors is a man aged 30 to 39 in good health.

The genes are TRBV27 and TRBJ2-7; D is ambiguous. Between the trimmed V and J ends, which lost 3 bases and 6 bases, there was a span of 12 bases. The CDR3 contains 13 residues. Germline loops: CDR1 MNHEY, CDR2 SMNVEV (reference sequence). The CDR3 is CASSFVWDSEQYF. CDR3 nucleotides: TGTGCCAGCAGTTTTGTTTGGGATTCCGAGCAGTACTTC.

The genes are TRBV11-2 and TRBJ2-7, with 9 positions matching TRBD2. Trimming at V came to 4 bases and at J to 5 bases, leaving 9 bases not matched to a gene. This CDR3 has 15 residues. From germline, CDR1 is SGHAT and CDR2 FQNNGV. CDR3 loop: CASSSSLAGYDEQYF. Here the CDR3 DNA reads TGTGCCAGCAGCTCATCTCTAGCGGGATACGACGAGCAGTACTTC.

The CDR3 DNA reads as TGTGCCAGCAGCGTGGGGACCGTACAAGAGACCCAGTACTTC. This encodes CASSVGTVQETQYF. The V and J genes are TRBV7-8 and TRBJ2-5; D assignment may be TRBD1 or TRBD2 (5 bases each). The germline V gene has CDR1 SGHVS and CDR2 FQNEAQ. V was shortened by 5 bases and J by 2 bases, with 12 bases between the two germline ends. There are 14 residues in the CDR3.

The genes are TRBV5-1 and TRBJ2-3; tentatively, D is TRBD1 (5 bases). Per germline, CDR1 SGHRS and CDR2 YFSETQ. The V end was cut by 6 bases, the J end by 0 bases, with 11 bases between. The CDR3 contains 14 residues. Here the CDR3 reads CASTLRQSTDTQYF. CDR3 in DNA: TGCGCCAGCACGCTTCGACAGAGCACAGATACGCAGTATTTT. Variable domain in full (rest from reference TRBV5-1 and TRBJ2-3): KAGVTQTPRYLIKTRGQQVTLSCSPISGHRSVSWYQQTPGQGLQFLFEYFSETQRNKGNFPGRFSGRQFSNSRSEMNVSTLELGDSALYLCASTLRQSTDTQYFGPGTRLTVL.

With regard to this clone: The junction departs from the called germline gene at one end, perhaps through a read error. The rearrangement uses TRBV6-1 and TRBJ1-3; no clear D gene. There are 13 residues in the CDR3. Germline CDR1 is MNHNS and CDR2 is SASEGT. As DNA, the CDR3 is TGTGCCAGCAGTGCACGAGTTGGAGACACCATATATTTT. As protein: CASSARVGDTIYF.

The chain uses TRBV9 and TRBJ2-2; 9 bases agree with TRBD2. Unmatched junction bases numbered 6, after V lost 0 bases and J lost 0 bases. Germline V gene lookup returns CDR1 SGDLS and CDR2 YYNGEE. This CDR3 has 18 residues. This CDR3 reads CASSVGSGGRANTGELFF. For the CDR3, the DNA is TGTGCCAGCAGCGTAGGATCGGGCGGGAGGGCGAACACCGGGGAGCTGTTTTTT.

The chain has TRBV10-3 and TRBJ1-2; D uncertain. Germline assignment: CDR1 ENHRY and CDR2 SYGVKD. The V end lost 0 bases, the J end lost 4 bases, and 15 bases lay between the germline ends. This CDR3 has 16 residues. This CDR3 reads CAISESPLAGVYGYTF. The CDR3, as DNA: TGTGCCATCAGTGAGTCACCCTTGGCGGGCGTCTATGGCTACACCTTC.

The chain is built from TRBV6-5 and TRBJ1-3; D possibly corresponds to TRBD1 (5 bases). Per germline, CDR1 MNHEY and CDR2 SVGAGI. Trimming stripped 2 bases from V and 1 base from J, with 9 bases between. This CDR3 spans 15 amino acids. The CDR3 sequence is CASSYLGGSGNTIYF. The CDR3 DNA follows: TGTGCCAGCAGTTACCTCGGGGGATCTGGAAACACCATATATTTT.

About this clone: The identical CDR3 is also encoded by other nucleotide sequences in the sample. The CDR3 coding sequence is TGTGCCAGCAGCGTAGTTAGGGGTAGAACTGAAGCTTTCTTT. Translated, it gives CASSVVRGRTEAFF. The chain combines TRBV9 with TRBJ1-1; perhaps TRBD1 as D (5 bases). The V and J ends lost 0 bases and 5 bases respectively, with 11 bases between them. Per the germline V gene, CDR1 is SGDLS and CDR2 is YYNGEE. CDR3 length equals 14 residues.

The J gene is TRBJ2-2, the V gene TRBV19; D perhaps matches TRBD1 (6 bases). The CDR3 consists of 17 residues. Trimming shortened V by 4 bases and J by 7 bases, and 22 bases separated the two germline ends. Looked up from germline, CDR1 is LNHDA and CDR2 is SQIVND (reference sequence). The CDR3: CASSSTILGAHIGELFF. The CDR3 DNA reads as TGTGCCAGTAGTAGTACAATACTGGGGGCGCACATCGGGGAGCTGTTTTTT.

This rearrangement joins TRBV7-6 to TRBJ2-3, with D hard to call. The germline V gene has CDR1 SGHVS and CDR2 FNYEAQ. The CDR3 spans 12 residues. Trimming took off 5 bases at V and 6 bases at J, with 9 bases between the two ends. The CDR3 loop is CASSPNRDTQYF. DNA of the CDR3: TGTGCCAGCAGCCCCAATAGGGATACGCAGTATTTT.

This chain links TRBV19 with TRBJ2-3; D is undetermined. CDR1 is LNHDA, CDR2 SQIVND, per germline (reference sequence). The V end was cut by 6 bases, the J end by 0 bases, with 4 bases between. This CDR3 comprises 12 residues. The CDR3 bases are TGTGCCAGTAGCGGGAGCACAGATACGCAGTATTTT. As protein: CASSGSTDTQYF.